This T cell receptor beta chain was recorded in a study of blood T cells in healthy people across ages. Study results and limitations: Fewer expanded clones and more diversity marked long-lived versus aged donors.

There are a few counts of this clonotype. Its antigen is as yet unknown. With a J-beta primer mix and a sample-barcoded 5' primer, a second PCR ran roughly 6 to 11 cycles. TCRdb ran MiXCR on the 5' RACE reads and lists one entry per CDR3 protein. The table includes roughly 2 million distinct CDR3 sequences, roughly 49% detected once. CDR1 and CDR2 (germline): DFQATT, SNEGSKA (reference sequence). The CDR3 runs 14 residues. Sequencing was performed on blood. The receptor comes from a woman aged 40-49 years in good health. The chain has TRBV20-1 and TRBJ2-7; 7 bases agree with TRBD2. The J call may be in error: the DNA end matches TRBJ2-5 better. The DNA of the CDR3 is TGCAGTGCTAATCTTTGGCGGGGGAGGGAGACCCAGTACTTC. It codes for CSANLWRGRETQYF.